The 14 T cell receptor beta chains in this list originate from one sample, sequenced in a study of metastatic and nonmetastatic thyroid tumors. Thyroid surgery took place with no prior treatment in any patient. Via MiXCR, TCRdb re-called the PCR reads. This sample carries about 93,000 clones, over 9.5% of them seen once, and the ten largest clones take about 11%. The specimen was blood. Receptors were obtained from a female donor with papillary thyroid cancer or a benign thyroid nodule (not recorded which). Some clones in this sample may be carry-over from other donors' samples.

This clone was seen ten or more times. CDR3 sequence reads: CAGRLAGRWEQYF. CDR3 in DNA: TGTGCCGGAAGACTAGCGGGTAGGTGGGAGCAGTACTTC. The rearrangement links TRBV6-2 or TRBV6-3 to TRBJ2-7; TRBD2 matches 10 bases. Germline lookup yields CDR1 MNHEY and CDR2 SVGEGT. The CDR3 has 13 amino acids. V was pared by 11 bases and J by 7 bases, with 11 bases of the junction left unmatched.

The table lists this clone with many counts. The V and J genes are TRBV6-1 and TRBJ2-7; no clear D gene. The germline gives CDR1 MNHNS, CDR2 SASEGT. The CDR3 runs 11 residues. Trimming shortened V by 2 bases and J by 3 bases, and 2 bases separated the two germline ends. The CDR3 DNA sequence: TGTGCCAGCAGTGAAAGCTACGAGCAGTACTTC. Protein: CASSESYEQYF.

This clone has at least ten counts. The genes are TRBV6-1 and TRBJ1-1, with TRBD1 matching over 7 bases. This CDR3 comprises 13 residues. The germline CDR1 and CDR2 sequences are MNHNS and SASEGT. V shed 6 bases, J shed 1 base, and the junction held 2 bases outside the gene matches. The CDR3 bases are TGTGCCAGCAGAACAGGGGAGAACACTGAAGCTTTCTTT. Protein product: CASRTGENTEAFF.

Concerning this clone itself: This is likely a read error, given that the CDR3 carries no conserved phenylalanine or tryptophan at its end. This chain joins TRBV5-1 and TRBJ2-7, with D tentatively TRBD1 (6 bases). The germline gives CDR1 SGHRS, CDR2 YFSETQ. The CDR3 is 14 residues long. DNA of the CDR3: TGCGCCAGTAGCTTACAGGGCTTGCCCTACGAGCAGTACTTA. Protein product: CASSLQGLPYEQYL.

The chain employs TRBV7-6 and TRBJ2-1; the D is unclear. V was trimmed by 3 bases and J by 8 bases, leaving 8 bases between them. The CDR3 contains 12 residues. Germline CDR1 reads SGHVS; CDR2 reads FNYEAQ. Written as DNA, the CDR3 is TGTGCCAGCAGCTTCCGGCAGGATGAGCAGTTCTTC. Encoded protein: CASSFRQDEQFF.

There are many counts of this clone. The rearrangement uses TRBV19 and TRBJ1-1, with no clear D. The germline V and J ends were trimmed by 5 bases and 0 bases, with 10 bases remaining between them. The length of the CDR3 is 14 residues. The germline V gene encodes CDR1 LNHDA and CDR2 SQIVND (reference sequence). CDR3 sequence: CASSLGPLNTEAFF. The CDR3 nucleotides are TGTGCCAGTAGTTTAGGACCGCTGAACACTGAAGCTTTCTTT. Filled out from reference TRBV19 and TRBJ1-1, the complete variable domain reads DGGITQSPKYLFRKEGQNVTLSCEQNLNHDAMYWYRQDPGQGLRLIYYSQIVNDFQKGDIAEGYSVSREKKESFPLTVTSAQKNPTAFYLCASSLGPLNTEAFFGQGTRLTVV.

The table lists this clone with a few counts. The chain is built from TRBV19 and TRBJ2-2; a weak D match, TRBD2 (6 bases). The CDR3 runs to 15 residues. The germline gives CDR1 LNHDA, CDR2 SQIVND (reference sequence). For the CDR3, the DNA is TGTGTCACTAGTATTGGGACTCGGAACACCGGGGAGCTGTTTTTT. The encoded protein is CVTSIGTRNTGELFF.

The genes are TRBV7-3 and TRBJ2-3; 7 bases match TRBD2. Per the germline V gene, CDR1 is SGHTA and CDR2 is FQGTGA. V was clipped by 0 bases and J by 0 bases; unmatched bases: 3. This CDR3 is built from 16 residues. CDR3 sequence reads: CASSLTGGTSTDTQYF. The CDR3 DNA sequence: TGTGCCAGCAGCTTAACGGGGGGGACTAGCACAGATACGCAGTATTTT.

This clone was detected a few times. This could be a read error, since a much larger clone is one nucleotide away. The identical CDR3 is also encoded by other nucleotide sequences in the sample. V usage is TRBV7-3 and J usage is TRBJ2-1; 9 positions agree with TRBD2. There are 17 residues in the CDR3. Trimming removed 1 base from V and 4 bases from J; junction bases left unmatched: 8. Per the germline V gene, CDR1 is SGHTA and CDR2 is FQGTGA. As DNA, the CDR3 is TGTGCCAGCAGCTTAATAGGTGCTAGCGGGATGTACAATGAGCAGTTCTTC. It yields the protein CASSLIGASGMYNEQFF.

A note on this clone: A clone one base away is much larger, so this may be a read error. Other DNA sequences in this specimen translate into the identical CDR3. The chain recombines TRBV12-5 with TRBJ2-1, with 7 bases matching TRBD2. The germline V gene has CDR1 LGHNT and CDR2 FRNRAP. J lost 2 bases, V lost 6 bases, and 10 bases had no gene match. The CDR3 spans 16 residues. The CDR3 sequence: CASGSPSGDTYNEQFF. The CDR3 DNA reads TGTGCTAGTGGCTCCCCAAGCGGGGATACCTACAATGAGCAGTTCTTC.

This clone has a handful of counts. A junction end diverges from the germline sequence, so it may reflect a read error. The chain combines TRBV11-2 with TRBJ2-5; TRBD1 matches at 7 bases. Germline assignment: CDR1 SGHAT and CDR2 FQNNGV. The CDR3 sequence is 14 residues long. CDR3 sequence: CASSGDSLGEIQYF. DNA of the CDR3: TGTGCCAGCAGCGGGGACAGCCTCGGGGAGATCCAGTACTTC.

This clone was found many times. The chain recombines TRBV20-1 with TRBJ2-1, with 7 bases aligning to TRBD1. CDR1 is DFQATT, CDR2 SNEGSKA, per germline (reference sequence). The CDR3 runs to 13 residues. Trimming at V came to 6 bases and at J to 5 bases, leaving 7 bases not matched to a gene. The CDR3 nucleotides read TGCAGTGCCCCCGGACAGGCAAACAATGAGCAGTTCTTC. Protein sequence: CSAPGQANNEQFF.

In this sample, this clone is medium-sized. The CDR3 is CATSRDRGANEKLFF. The DNA for the CDR3 is TGTGCCACCAGCAGGGACAGGGGTGCTAATGAAAAACTGTTTTTT. The gene calls are TRBV15 and TRBJ1-4; 9 nucleotides line up with TRBD1. Germline V gene data show CDR1 as LNHNV and CDR2 as YYDKDF (reference sequence). The CDR3 contains 15 residues. With V trimmed by 3 bases and J by 3 bases, 2 bases remained unmatched.

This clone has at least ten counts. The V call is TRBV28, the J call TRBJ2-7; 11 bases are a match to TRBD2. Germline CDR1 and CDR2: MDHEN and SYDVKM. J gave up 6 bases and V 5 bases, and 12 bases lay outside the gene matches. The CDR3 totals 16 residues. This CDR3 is CASSPTTSGISFEQYF. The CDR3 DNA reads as TGTGCCAGCAGTCCAACGACTAGCGGGATTTCATTCGAGCAGTACTTC.